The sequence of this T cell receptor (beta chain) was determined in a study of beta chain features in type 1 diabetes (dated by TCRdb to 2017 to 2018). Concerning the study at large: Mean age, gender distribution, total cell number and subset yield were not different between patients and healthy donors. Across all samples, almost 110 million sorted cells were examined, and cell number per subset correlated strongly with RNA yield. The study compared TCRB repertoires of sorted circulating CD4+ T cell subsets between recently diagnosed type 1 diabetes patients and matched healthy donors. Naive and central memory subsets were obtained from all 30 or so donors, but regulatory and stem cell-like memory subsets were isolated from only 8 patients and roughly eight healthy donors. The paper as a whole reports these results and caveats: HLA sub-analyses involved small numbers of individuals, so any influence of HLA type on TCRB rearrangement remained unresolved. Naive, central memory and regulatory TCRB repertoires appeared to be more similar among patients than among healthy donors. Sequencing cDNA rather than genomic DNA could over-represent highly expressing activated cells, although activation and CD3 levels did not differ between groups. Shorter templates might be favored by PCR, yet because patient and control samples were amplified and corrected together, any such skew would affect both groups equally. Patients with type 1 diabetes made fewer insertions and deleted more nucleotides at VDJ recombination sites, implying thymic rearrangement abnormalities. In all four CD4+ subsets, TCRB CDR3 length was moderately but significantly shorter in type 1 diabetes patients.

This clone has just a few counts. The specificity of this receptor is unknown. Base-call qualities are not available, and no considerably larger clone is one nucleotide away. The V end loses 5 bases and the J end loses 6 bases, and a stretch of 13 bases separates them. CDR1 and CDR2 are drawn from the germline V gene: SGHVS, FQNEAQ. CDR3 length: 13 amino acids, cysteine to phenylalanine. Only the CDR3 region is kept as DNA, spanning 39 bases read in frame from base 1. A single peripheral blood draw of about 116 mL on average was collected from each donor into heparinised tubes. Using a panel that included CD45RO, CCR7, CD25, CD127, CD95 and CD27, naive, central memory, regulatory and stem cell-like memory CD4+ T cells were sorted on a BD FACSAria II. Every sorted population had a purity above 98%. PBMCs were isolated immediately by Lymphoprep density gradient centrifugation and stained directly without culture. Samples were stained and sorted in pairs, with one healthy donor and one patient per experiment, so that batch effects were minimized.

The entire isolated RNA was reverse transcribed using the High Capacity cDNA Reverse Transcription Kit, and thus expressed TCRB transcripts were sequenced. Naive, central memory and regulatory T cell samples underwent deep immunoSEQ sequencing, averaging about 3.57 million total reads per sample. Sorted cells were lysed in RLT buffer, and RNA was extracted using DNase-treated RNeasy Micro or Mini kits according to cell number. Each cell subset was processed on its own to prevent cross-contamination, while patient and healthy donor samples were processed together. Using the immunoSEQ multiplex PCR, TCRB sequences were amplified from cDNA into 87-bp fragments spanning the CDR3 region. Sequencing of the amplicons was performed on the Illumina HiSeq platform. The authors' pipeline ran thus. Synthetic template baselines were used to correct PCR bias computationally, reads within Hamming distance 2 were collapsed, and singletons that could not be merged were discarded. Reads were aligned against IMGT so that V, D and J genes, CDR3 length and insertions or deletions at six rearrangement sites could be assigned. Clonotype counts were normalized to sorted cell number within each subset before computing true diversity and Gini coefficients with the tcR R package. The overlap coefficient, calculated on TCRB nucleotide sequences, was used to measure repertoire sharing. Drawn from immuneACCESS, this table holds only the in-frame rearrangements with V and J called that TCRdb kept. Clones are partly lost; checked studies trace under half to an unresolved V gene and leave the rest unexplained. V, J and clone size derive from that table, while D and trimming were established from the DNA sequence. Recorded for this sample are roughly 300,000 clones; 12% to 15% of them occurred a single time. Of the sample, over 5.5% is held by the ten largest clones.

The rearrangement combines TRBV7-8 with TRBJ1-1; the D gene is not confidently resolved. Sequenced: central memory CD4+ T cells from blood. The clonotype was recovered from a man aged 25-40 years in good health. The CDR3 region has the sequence CASSHSSGAEAFF. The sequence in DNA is TGTGCCAGCAGCCACTCCAGCGGGGCTGAAGCTTTCTTT.